Listed below are T cell receptor beta chains from one sample, sequenced in a study of CD8+CD57+ T cells in acquired aplastic anemia. In TCRdb, the reads were re-called with MiXCR into one record per CDR3 protein. The data show over 40,000 distinct CDR3 sequences, 63% seen once. Sequencing used sorted CD4+, CD8+, or CD8+CD57+ T cells (not recorded which) from PBMCs. The origin of the receptors is a human donor with aplastic anemia. The CDR3 runs from the conserved cysteine through the conserved F or W. The order of the fields is V gene, clone size, J gene, D gene, CDR3 DNA, CDR3 protein. A D gene is named only where the DNA matches it firmly. Rows may omit the clone size; those that give it use once, few, many or a size class.

TRBV10-3,once,TRBJ2-5,-,TGTGCCATCAGTCGAACCGCCGGGGAGACCCAGTACTTC,CAISRTAGETQYF
TRBV15,many,TRBJ2-2,-,TGTGCCACCTCACCCGAGGCTAGCGAGGTGGGCGGGGAGCTGTTTTTT,CATSPEASEVGGELFF
TRBV2,-,TRBJ2-5,-,TGTGCCAGCAGTGAAGCGCGGCGGGGAGGCAGCCAAGAGACCCAGTACTTC,CASSEARRGGSQETQYF
TRBV20-1,-,TRBJ2-1,-,TGCAGTGCTAGCAGGAGGGGATACTACAATGAGCAGTTCTTC,CSASRRGYYNEQFF
TRBV7-8,-,TRBJ2-7,TRBD2,TGTGCCAGCAGCGACTTGACTAGCGGACTCTACGAGCAGTACTTC,CASSDLTSGLYEQYF
TRBV24-1,once,TRBJ2-1,TRBD2,TGTGCCACCGTTGGGACTAGCGGGGTCCTGCCGTATGAGCAGTTCTTC,CATVGTSGVLPYEQFF
TRBV15,-,TRBJ1-6,-,TGTGCCACCAGCAGAGACGACAGCCTACGAGGTTCACCCCTCCACTTT,CATSRDDSLRGSPLHF
TRBV25-1,-,TRBJ1-1,-,TGTGCCAGCAGTGGACAGAACACTGAAGCTTTCTTT,CASSGQNTEAFF
TRBV10-3,-,TRBJ1-3,-,TGTGCCTTCAGCCCAGGGGTTCCCTCTGGAAACACCATATATTTT,CAFSPGVPSGNTIYF
TRBV7-6,-,TRBJ1-3,-,TGTGCCAGCAGCTTAGGCACCTCTGGAAACACCATATATTTT,CASSLGTSGNTIYF
TRBV20-1,-,TRBJ1-5,-,TGCAGTGCTAGAGTAGCCAGGCAGGGAAGCAATCAGCCCCAGCATTTT,CSARVARQGSNQPQHF